What follows is one T cell receptor beta chain and its context. The data were obtained in a study of OX40 agonist ivuxolimab in advanced cancers. Study context: In this cohort, patients received ivuxolimab, an agonistic anti-OX40 (CD134) antibody. Patients were infused with ivuxolimab every 2 weeks at 0.01 to 10 mg/kg.

The data were produced by immunoSEQ multiplex PCR, yet TCRdb's version contains in-frame clones alone and is incomplete. The sample has 70,000 to 85,000 clones, 85% to 95% seen once. This material consisted of CD4+ or CD8+ T cells sorted from blood, taken in a trial of the OX40 agonist ivuxolimab. This TCR came from an adult with an advanced solid tumor such as melanoma, head and neck, liver or kidney cancer.

The CDR3 loop reads CASSQLALETQYF. In DNA, the CDR3 is TGCGCCAGCAGCCAATTGGCGCTTGAGACCCAGTACTTC. The chain links TRBV4-1 to TRBJ2-5, with unresolved D. Germline lookup yields CDR1 MGHRA and CDR2 YSYEKL. This CDR3 spans 13 amino acids. Trimming removed 2 bases from V and 5 bases from J, with 9 bases in between.